The rows below give T cell receptor beta chains drawn from one sample of a study of T-cell reconstitution after alpha-beta-depleted transplantation in children. TCRdb fed the PCR reads into MiXCR, producing one record per CDR3 protein. The sample consists of about a million distinct CDR3 sequences, about 31% of them appearing once. The sample consisted of PBMCs, mostly from graft donor cells, taken 360 days after TCRalphabeta/CD19-depleted stem cell transplant. Receptors originate from a boy less than two years old who had a stem cell transplant for SCID, so the T cells may come from the graft donor. CDR3s include the opening cysteine and the closing phenylalanine or tryptophan. D genes are given only for firm matches. Clone size is shown for a subset of rows, as once, few, many or a class of expanded clone.

V gene: TRBV20-1
D gene: TRBD1
J gene: TRBJ1-5
clone size: NA
CDR3 DNA: TGCAGTGCGAAAAGACAGGGCTCCAATCAGCCCCAGCATTTT
CDR3 protein: CSAKRQGSNQPQHF

V gene: TRBV28
D gene: NA
J gene: TRBJ2-3
clone size: few
CDR3 DNA: TGTGCCAGCAGCCAGGGGGGGGCCCCAGATACGCAGTATTTT
CDR3 protein: CASSQGGAPDTQYF

V gene: TRBV5-1
D gene: TRBD1
J gene: TRBJ2-7
clone size: few
CDR3 DNA: TGCGCCAGCAGCTCGGAAGACAGGGGCGAGCAGTACTTC
CDR3 protein: CASSSEDRGEQYF

V gene: TRBV5-1
D gene: NA
J gene: TRBJ2-2
clone size: few
CDR3 DNA: TGCGCCAGCACCCCCGGGACCTTCACCGGGGAGCTGTTTTTT
CDR3 protein: CASTPGTFTGELFF

V gene: TRBV3-1
D gene: TRBD2
J gene: TRBJ2-3
clone size: few
CDR3 DNA: TGTGCCAGCAGCCAAAGCGGGGGGGCAGTGACAGATACGCAGTATTTT
CDR3 protein: CASSQSGGAVTDTQYF

V gene: TRBV6-5
D gene: NA
J gene: TRBJ2-7
clone size: few
CDR3 DNA: TGTGCCAGCAGTTACTCGATAGGACAGCCCTACGAGCAGTACTTC
CDR3 protein: CASSYSIGQPYEQYF

V gene: TRBV20-1
D gene: TRBD1
J gene: TRBJ2-7
clone size: few
CDR3 DNA: TGCAGTACTAAGGGGACAGGGAGTTCCTACGAGCAGTACTTC
CDR3 protein: CSTKGTGSSYEQYF

V gene: TRBV28
D gene: TRBD2
J gene: TRBJ2-2
clone size: NA
CDR3 DNA: TGTGCCAGCACTTATCGTGGGGCGGGGGCCGGGGAGCTGTTTTTT
CDR3 protein: CASTYRGAGAGELFF

V gene: TRBV5-1
D gene: NA
J gene: TRBJ1-1
clone size: few
CDR3 DNA: TGCGCCAGCTCCAGGGGATCCCTGAACACTGAAGCTTTCTTT
CDR3 protein: CASSRGSLNTEAFF

V gene: TRBV7-8
D gene: TRBD1
J gene: TRBJ2-7
clone size: few
CDR3 DNA: TGTGCCAGCAGCCAAGGACAGGTTGGGCCCTACGAGCAGTACTTC
CDR3 protein: CASSQGQVGPYEQYF

V gene: TRBV2
D gene: NA
J gene: TRBJ2-7
clone size: few
CDR3 DNA: TGTGCCAGCACCACACAGGGTAGAGGCTACGAGCAGTACTTC
CDR3 protein: CASTTQGRGYEQYF

V gene: TRBV12-3/TRBV12-4
D gene: TRBD2
J gene: TRBJ2-3
clone size: few
CDR3 DNA: TGTGCCAGCCTGAAGCGGGGGGGCATCACAGATACGCAGTATTTT
CDR3 protein: CASLKRGGITDTQYF

V gene: TRBV19
D gene: NA
J gene: TRBJ2-7
clone size: NA
CDR3 DNA: TGTGCCAGTAGTTCGCGGTTCGTCTCCCCCGACTCACGTTCCTACGAGCAGTACTTC
CDR3 protein: CASSSRFVSPDSRSYEQYF

V gene: TRBV20-1
D gene: NA
J gene: TRBJ2-7
clone size: NA
CDR3 DNA: TGCAGTGCTAGAGATTCGGCAGGGCTCTCCTACGAGCAGTACTTC
CDR3 protein: CSARDSAGLSYEQYF

V gene: TRBV2
D gene: TRBD1
J gene: TRBJ1-1
clone size: many
CDR3 DNA: TGTGCCAGCAACAGGGATGGGGGACAGGGGGCAGTCTTGGACACTGAAGCTTTCTTT
CDR3 protein: CASNRDGGQGAVLDTEAFF

V gene: TRBV15
D gene: NA
J gene: TRBJ2-1
clone size: NA
CDR3 DNA: TGTGCCACCAGCAGGTTACCGGGACTCCTCTACAATGAGCAGTTCTTC
CDR3 protein: CATSRLPGLLYNEQFF

V gene: TRBV2
D gene: TRBD1
J gene: TRBJ2-5
clone size: NA
CDR3 DNA: TGTGCCAGCAGTGAAGTAGGGACAGGGGTGGTGGGGACCCAGTACTTC
CDR3 protein: CASSEVGTGVVGTQYF